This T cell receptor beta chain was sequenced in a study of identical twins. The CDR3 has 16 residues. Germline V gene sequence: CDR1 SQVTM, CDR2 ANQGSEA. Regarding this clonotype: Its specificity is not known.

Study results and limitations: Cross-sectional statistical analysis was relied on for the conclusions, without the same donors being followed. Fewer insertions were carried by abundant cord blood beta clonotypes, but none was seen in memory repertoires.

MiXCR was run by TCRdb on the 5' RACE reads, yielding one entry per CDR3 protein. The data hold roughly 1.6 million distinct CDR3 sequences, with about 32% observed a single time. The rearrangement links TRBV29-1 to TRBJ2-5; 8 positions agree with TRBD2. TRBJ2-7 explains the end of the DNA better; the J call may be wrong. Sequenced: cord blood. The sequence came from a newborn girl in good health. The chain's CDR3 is CSVVGLGGGRSYEQYF. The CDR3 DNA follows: TGCAGCGTTGTGGGACTAGGGGGAGGGAGGTCCTACGAGCAGTACTTC.